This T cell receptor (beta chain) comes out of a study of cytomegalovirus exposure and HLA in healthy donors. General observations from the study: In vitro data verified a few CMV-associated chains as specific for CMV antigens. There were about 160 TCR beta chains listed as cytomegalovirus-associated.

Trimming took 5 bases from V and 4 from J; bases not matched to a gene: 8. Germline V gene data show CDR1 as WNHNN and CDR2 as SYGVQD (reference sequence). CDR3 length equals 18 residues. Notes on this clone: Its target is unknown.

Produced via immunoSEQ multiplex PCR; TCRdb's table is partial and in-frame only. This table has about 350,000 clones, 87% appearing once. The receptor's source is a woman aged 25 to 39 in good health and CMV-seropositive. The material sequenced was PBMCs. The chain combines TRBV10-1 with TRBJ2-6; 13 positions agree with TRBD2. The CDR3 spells CASSHTGLAGSGANVLTF. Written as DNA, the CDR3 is TGCGCCAGCAGTCACACGGGACTAGCGGGATCCGGGGCCAACGTCCTGACTTTC.